Detailed here is one T cell receptor (beta chain). Its antigen remains unknown. This entry is derived from a study of human T cells and chemical hapten exposure. Study overall: Predominantly women, the patients had alopecia areata, totalis or universalis.

The study, taken as a whole, reports: Large CDR3 similarity clusters arose significantly more often from expanded TCRs than from controls.

Trimming cost V 4 bases and J 2 bases, with 9 bases left between them. The CDR3 is made up of 14 amino acids. Germline CDR1 reads SQVTM; CDR2 reads ANQGSEA. During construction of the library, unique molecular identifiers were attached to individual cDNA molecules for quantitative, reproducible TCR counting. TCRdb reanalysed the RACE reads using MiXCR and keeps one entry per CDR3 protein. The table has more than 150,000 distinct CDR3 sequences, approximately 31% seen once. As to time point: pre-sensitization, week 0. Treatment given: therapeutic diphenylcyclopropenone sensitization with weekly scalp DPC. Unfractionated whole blood was the source of the extracted total RNA.

The TCR comes from a woman between 25 and 40 years old with alopecia areata. Some clones in this sample may be carry-over from other donors' samples. Source: whole blood, taken in connection with sensitization to the hapten diphenylcyclopropenone (DPC). The rearrangement joins TRBV29-1 to TRBJ2-6; no clear D. The CDR3 loop is CSVALVAGANVLTF. DNA of the CDR3: TGCAGCGTTGCTTTAGTGGCTGGGGCCAACGTCCTGACTTTC.